These 29 T cell receptor beta chains share one sample of origin, sequenced in a study of T cell repertoires in cytomegalovirus infection. TCRdb ran MiXCR on the reads and lists one entry per CDR3 protein. This sample has over 200,000 distinct CDR3 sequences, with roughly an eighth found just once. Sequencing input: PBMCs. These receptors originate from a human donor in good health (CMV status not recorded). Some clones in this sample may be carry-over from other donors' samples.

This clonotype was found many times. The CDR3 sequence is CASTATYNSPLHF. CDR3 nucleotide sequence: TGTGCCAGCACCGCCACCTATAATTCACCCCTCCACTTT. This chain joins TRBV7-2 and TRBJ1-6; unclear D gene. The V and J ends lost 7 bases and 2 bases respectively, with 6 bases between them. Germline assignment: CDR1 SGHTA and CDR2 FQGNSA. The CDR3 is made up of 13 amino acids.

This clonotype was detected many times. The chain uses TRBV7-2 and TRBJ2-7; D is unclear. CDR3 size: 14 residues. The germline V gene encodes CDR1 SGHTA and CDR2 FQGNSA. Between the trimmed V and J ends, which lost 2 bases and 1 base, there was a span of 9 bases. CDR3 amino acids: CASSLQVSSYEQYF. The CDR3 coding sequence is TGTGCCAGCAGCTTACAGGTCTCTTCCTACGAGCAGTACTTC.

This clonotype was counted many times. J is TRBJ2-2 and V is TRBV11-2, with D possibly TRBD1 on 5 matching bases. The germline V gene has CDR1 SGHAT and CDR2 FQNNGV. Deletions cut 2 bases from V and 6 bases from J, with 10 bases between. CDR3 size: 14 residues. CDR3 DNA sequence: TGTGCCAGCAGCTTAAGGGGCGCATCCGGGGAGCTGTTTTTT. This codes for CASSLRGASGELFF. Full variable domain (outside the CDR3, taken from reference TRBV11-2 and TRBJ2-2): EAGVAQSPRYKIIEKRQSVAFWCNPISGHATLYWYQQILGQGPKLLIQFQNNGVVDDSQLPKDRFSAERLKGVDSTLKIQPAKLEDSAVYLCASSLRGASGELFFGEGSRLTVL.

Many counts were recorded for this clonotype. The V gene is TRBV7-8, the J gene TRBJ1-5; no firm D call. This CDR3 has 12 residues. The germline V gene has CDR1 SGHVS and CDR2 FQNEAQ. V was clipped by 1 base and J by 8 bases, with 6 bases between them. In nucleotides, the CDR3 is TGTGCCAGCAGCTTAGACCTAAAGCCCCAGCATTTT. As protein: CASSLDLKPQHF.

This clonotype was counted a few times. The chain links TRBV5-6 to TRBJ2-1; 9 nucleotides align to TRBD1. The CDR3 is 14 residues long. The junction had 8 bases not matched to a gene; V was cut back by 4 bases and J by 9 bases. The V gene's germline CDR1 is SGHDT and CDR2 YYEEEE. Written as DNA, the CDR3 is TGTGCCAGCAGCAAACCGGGACAGGGTTTTGAGCAGTTCTTC. Translating it yields CASSKPGQGFEQFF. The full variable domain, completed using reference TRBV5-6 and TRBJ2-1, is DAGVTQSPTHLIKTRGQQVTLRCSPKSGHDTVSWYQQALGQGPQFIFQYYEEEERQRGNFPDRFSGHQFPNYSSELNVNALLLGDSALYLCASSKPGQGFEQFFGPGTRLTVL.

This clonotype was seen at least ten times. The V and J genes are TRBV7-2 and TRBJ1-1, with 7 bases identical to TRBD1. Germline trimming cut 2 bases from V and 3 bases from J; bases unmatched to any gene: 9. This CDR3 spans 16 amino acids. Looked up from germline, CDR1 is SGHTA and CDR2 is FQGNSA. CDR3 protein: CASSLIPLTGHTEAFF. In DNA, the CDR3 is TGTGCCAGCAGCTTAATACCATTGACAGGGCACACTGAAGCTTTCTTT.

The J gene is TRBJ1-1, the V gene TRBV5-5; D unclear. Deletions cut 3 bases from V and 11 bases from J, with 11 bases between. Germline CDR1 and CDR2: SGHKS and YYEKEE (reference sequence). This CDR3 has 11 residues. The CDR3 spells CASSSAWRAFF. The CDR3 DNA is TGTGCCAGCAGCTCCGCCTGGAGGGCTTTCTTT.

This clonotype has ten or more counts. V and J are TRBV7-8 and TRBJ2-2; D might be TRBD2 (5 bases). Trimming removed 5 bases at V and 3 bases at J, with 10 bases between. The length of the CDR3 is 14 residues. Germline V gene data show CDR1 as SGHVS and CDR2 as FQNEAQ. The CDR3 nucleotides read TGTGCCAGCAGCGGGAAGCGGTACACCGGGGAGCTGTTTTTT. It yields the protein CASSGKRYTGELFF.

This clonotype was seen ten or more times. The chain couples TRBV28 to TRBJ2-3; 8 nucleotides match TRBD2. CDR3 length equals 20 residues. Germline CDR1 MDHEN, CDR2 SYDVKM. J gave up 4 bases and V 4 bases, and 22 bases lay outside the gene matches. CDR3 loop: CASSSTHGLDSGEWADTQYF. Written as DNA, the CDR3 is TGTGCCAGCAGTTCCACCCACGGGTTGGATAGCGGGGAGTGGGCAGATACGCAGTATTTT.

V usage is TRBV11-3 and J usage is TRBJ2-7; D gene unclear. Germline V gene sequence: CDR1 SGHNT, CDR2 YENEEA. With 0 bases removed from V and 5 bases from J, the gap between germline ends came to 5 bases. This CDR3 contains 12 residues. CDR3 in amino acids: CASSLDSHEQYF. CDR3 nucleotides: TGTGCCAGCAGCTTAGATTCCCACGAGCAGTACTTC. Looking up the rest from reference TRBV11-3 and TRBJ2-7 gives the full variable domain: EAGVVQSPRYKIIEKKQPVAFWCNPISGHNTLYWYLQNLGQGPELLIRYENEEAVDDSQLPKDRFSAERLKGVDSTLKIQPAELGDSAVYLCASSLDSHEQYFGPGTRLTVT.

The J gene is TRBJ2-1, the V gene TRBV5-4; 8 bases fit TRBD2. The CDR3 is 15 residues long. Germline V lookup: CDR1 SGHNT, CDR2 YYREEE (reference sequence). Trimming cost V 4 bases and J 4 bases; bases outside gene matches: 7. In DNA, the CDR3 is TGTGCCAGCAGCACCCGGACTAGCAGATACAATGAGCAGTTCTTC. Translation gives CASSTRTSRYNEQFF.

This clonotype turned up a few times. The chain has TRBV28 and TRBJ2-4, with 7 positions matching TRBD1. Germline V lookup: CDR1 MDHEN, CDR2 SYDVKM. The length of the CDR3 is 16 residues. The V segment lost 6 bases and the J segment 1 base; nucleotides outside the gene matches: 9. Here the CDR3 DNA reads TGTGCCAGCAGCCGGGACAGACTGGAGGCCAAAAACATTCAGTACTTC. It codes for CASSRDRLEAKNIQYF.

Ten or more counts support this clonotype. The chain uses TRBV7-9 and TRBJ2-5; the match to TRBD2 covers 12 bases. Germline assignment: CDR1 SEHNR and CDR2 FQNEAQ (reference sequence). Trimming took 4 bases from V and 3 from J; bases not matched to a gene: 9. The CDR3 extends over 17 amino acids. The CDR3 sequence: CASSSGLAGNFKETQYF. Written as DNA, the CDR3 is TGTGCCAGCAGCTCCGGACTAGCGGGGAACTTTAAAGAGACCCAGTACTTC.

This clonotype was counted many times. The CDR3 loop reads CATWGPSGNQPQHF. In DNA, the CDR3 is TGTGCCACCTGGGGGCCAAGCGGCAATCAGCCCCAGCATTTT. J is TRBJ1-5 and V is TRBV10-3; a possible D gene is TRBD1 (6 bases). The CDR3 loop spans 14 amino acids. Trimming removed 10 bases from V and 2 bases from J, with 15 bases in between. CDR1 ENHRY and CDR2 SYGVKD come from the germline V gene.

This clonotype was counted many times. This chain joins TRBV2 and TRBJ2-7, with 7 bases that match TRBD2. The CDR3 sequence is 13 residues long. The ends lost 11 bases at V and 5 bases at J; junction bases unmatched: 12. Germline V gives CDR1 SNHLY, CDR2 FYNNEI. In nucleotides, the CDR3 is TGTGCCTCAGGGCGGGAGCGGAAAAACGAGCAGTACTTC. Its protein is CASGRERKNEQYF.

Concerning this clonotype itself: One base away lies a much larger clone, so this may be a sequencing read error. The chain uses TRBV29-1 and TRBJ2-1; 8 bases match TRBD1. TRBJ2-7 explains the end of the DNA better; the J call may be wrong. CDR1 is SQVTM and CDR2 is ANQGSEA in the germline V gene. CDR3 size: 14 residues. The CDR3 nucleotides are TGCAGCGTTGTGACAACAGGGGGTTACAATGAGCAGTACTTC. It yields the protein CSVVTTGGYNEQYF.

The V and J genes are TRBV7-2 and TRBJ1-3, with D hard to call. In germline, CDR1 is SGHTA, CDR2 FQGNSA. V was cut by 3 bases and J by 0 bases, with 9 bases left in between. The CDR3 is 15 residues long. The CDR3 DNA reads TGTGCCAGCAGCTTGATTGGGAACTCTGGAAACACCATATATTTT. Its protein product is CASSLIGNSGNTIYF.

In this sample, this clonotype turned up many times. This rearrangement joins TRBV4-2 to TRBJ2-4, with TRBD1 matching 9 bases. The V gene's germline CDR1 is LGHNA and CDR2 YNFKEQ. The V and J ends lost 3 bases and 6 bases, in that order; junction bases with no gene match: 9. The CDR3 consists of 16 residues. CDR3 in amino acids: CASSHPEGQGGNIQYF. CDR3 bases: TGTGCCAGCAGCCACCCTGAGGGACAGGGAGGAAACATTCAGTACTTC.

The rearrangement links TRBV28 to TRBJ2-3; 8 bases line up with TRBD2. Germline V lookup: CDR1 MDHEN, CDR2 SYDVKM. Trimming cost V 5 bases and J 3 bases; bases outside gene matches: 4. The CDR3 covers 14 residues. CDR3 sequence reads: CASSQRGGTDTQYF. In DNA form, the CDR3 reads TGTGCCAGCAGTCAACGGGGGGGTACAGATACGCAGTATTTT.

This clonotype has just a few counts. V and J are TRBV29-1 and TRBJ2-5, with a weak D call TRBD2 (6 bases). The V gene's germline CDR1 is SQVTM and CDR2 ANQGSEA. V lost 5 bases and J 2 bases, leaving 18 bases between the germline ends. The CDR3 totals 15 residues. Here the CDR3 reads CSVCGTSKMQETQYF. CDR3 coding DNA: TGCAGCGTTTGCGGGACGTCTAAAATGCAAGAGACCCAGTACTTC.

This sequence joins TRBV7-9 and TRBJ1-5; D may be TRBD1 (5 bases). Trimming pared 4 bases from V and 4 bases from J, leaving 14 bases between. The CDR3 length is 15 residues. The germline V gene has CDR1 SEHNR and CDR2 FQNEAQ (reference sequence). The CDR3 DNA reads TGTGCCAGCAGCTCGACCGGGGGGGGAAATCAGCCCCAGCATTTT. This sequence encodes CASSSTGGGNQPQHF. The full variable domain, its missing parts supplied by reference TRBV7-9 and TRBJ1-5, is DTGVSQNPRHKITKRGQNVTFRCDPISEHNRLYWYRQTLGQGPEFLTYFQNEAQLEKSRLLSDRFSAERPKGSFSTLEIQRTEQGDSAMYLCASSSTGGGNQPQHFGDGTRLSIL.

This clonotype has a handful of counts. The chain has TRBV28 and TRBJ2-7; D is tentatively TRBD1 or TRBD2 (6 bases each). V was pared by 5 bases and J by 2 bases, with 16 bases between. This CDR3 contains 15 residues. CDR1 is MDHEN and CDR2 is SYDVKM in the germline V gene. CDR3 sequence (DNA): TGTGCCAGCAGTCCCACCGAGGGGGGAACCTACGAGCAGTACTTC. This sequence encodes CASSPTEGGTYEQYF. The full variable domain, in which reference TRBV28 and TRBJ2-7 provide the parts outside the CDR3, is DVKVTQSSRYLVKRTGEKVFLECVQDMDHENMFWYRQDPGLGLRLIYFSYDVKMKEKGDIPEGYSVSREKKERFSLILESASTNQTSMYLCASSPTEGGTYEQYFGPGTRLTVT.

Ten or more counts support this clonotype. This rearrangement joins TRBV7-9 to TRBJ2-3; 9 bases line up with TRBD2. With 5 bases clipped from V and 8 bases from J, the junction kept 14 bases outside the gene matches. Germline V gene data show CDR1 as SEHNR and CDR2 as FQNEAQ (reference sequence). This CDR3 contains 16 residues. The CDR3 protein is CASSPSTSGIGGTQYF. The CDR3 DNA reads TGTGCCAGCAGCCCCTCGACTAGCGGCATCGGTGGTACGCAGTATTTT.

This clonotype was detected many times. The genes are TRBV27 and TRBJ2-3; D not certain. The CDR3 length is 15 residues. With 2 bases removed from V and 1 base from J, the gap between germline ends came to 10 bases. Germline V gene sequence: CDR1 MNHEY, CDR2 SMNVEV (reference sequence). Here the CDR3 reads CASSLEESGTDTQYF. The CDR3 DNA is TGTGCCAGCAGTTTAGAGGAGTCCGGCACAGATACGCAGTATTTT.

The chain links TRBV20-1 to TRBJ2-1, with D possibly TRBD2 on 5 matching bases. Germline values: CDR1 DFQATT, CDR2 SNEGSKA (reference sequence). This CDR3 has 13 amino acids. The V gene lost 7 bases and the J gene lost 0 bases, with 10 bases spanning the gap. The CDR3 spells CSGERLSYNEQFF. The CDR3 DNA follows: TGCAGTGGAGAGCGGCTCTCCTACAATGAGCAGTTCTTC.

This clonotype has ten or more counts. This rearrangement joins TRBV7-2 to TRBJ2-7; D gene uncertain. Looked up from germline, CDR1 is SGHTA and CDR2 is FQGNSA. CDR3 length: 14 residues. V lost 5 bases and J 2 bases, leaving 13 bases between the germline ends. CDR3 loop: CASSLPVPPYEQYF. In nucleotides, the CDR3 is TGTGCCAGCAGCCTGCCGGTCCCTCCCTACGAGCAGTACTTC.

This clonotype was seen ten or more times. As DNA, the CDR3 is TGTGCCAGCAGCTTAGGGACAGGGGCTGGCTACACCTTC. It is translated as CASSLGTGAGYTF. V is TRBV7-8 and J is TRBJ1-2, with TRBD1 matching over 9 bases. The CDR3 covers 13 residues. The germline V gene encodes CDR1 SGHVS and CDR2 FQNEAQ. Trimming at V came to 1 base and at J to 7 bases, leaving 1 base not matched to a gene.

This CDR3 is CASSIKVAGASANEQFF. In nucleotides, the CDR3 is TGTGCCAGTAGTATTAAGGTAGCGGGAGCCTCCGCCAATGAGCAGTTCTTC. The rearrangement joins TRBV19 to TRBJ2-1, with 9 bases fitting TRBD2. The CDR3 covers 17 residues. From germline, CDR1 is LNHDA and CDR2 SQIVND (reference sequence). Trimming cost V 3 bases and J 6 bases; bases outside gene matches: 12.

This clonotype was counted ten times or more. The V call is TRBV6-1, the J call TRBJ2-7, with D possibly being TRBD2 (6 bases). Per germline, CDR1 MNHNS and CDR2 SASEGT. CDR3 size: 15 residues. V lost 6 bases and J 2 bases, leaving 17 bases between the germline ends. CDR3: CASRTRQWRAYEQYF. CDR3 in DNA: TGTGCCAGCAGAACTCGACAGTGGAGGGCCTACGAGCAGTACTTC.